These 25 T cell receptor beta chains were sequenced from one sample in a study of regulatory T cells in long-lasting Graves disease (dated by TCRdb to the early 2020s). Receptor amplification or capture employed multiplex PCR. Sequencing instrument: Illumina HiSeq 4000. TCR beta libraries were built with iRepertoire HTBI primers and Arm-PCR amplification of CDR3 regions. Through fastp at Q25 and MiXCR, TCRdb rebuilt clones from the public reads, retaining in-frame beta chains. For every CDR3 protein sequence, its rows merge into one entry that carries the most common genes and DNA. The sample profile shows around 400,000 distinct CDR3 sequences; around 20% of them were found once. Clones ranked in the top ten supply 13% to 15% of the sample. The meaning of the sample's time point label: persistent/refractory GD, antithyroid drugs over 5 years with positive TRAb. For both TCR sequencing and RNA sequencing, RNA was extracted from PBMCs using TRIzol.

Sequenced material: peripheral blood mononuclear cells (PBMCs), taken when the disease was refractory, from a patient treated with antithyroid drugs. The receptors come from a female donor with Graves disease.

This CDR3 reads CSASRQGARETQYF. DNA for the CDR3: TGCAGTGCTAGCAGGCAGGGGGCTCGAGAGACCCAGTACTTC. J is TRBJ2-5 and V is TRBV20-1; 8 bases map to TRBD1. The CDR3 has 14 residues. Trimming at V came to 3 bases and at J to 4 bases, leaving 7 bases not matched to a gene. Germline loops: CDR1 DFQATT, CDR2 SNEGSKA (reference sequence).

There are a few counts of this clonotype. The rearrangement uses TRBV20-1 and TRBJ1-1, with 10 positions matching TRBD1. CDR3 length: 14 residues. CDR1 and CDR2 (germline): DFQATT, SNEGSKA (reference sequence). The trim removed 2 bases at V and 5 bases at J, leaving 5 bases unmatched. DNA for the CDR3: TGCAGTGCTAGATCACCGGGACAGGGGACTGAAGCTTTCTTT. It yields the protein CSARSPGQGTEAFF.

The chain is built from TRBV11-2 and TRBJ1-1; no reliable D call. CDR3 size: 13 residues. Germline values: CDR1 SGHAT, CDR2 FQNNGV. Trimming took 11 bases from V and 12 from J, leaving 25 bases between them. As DNA, the CDR3 is TGTGCCGGCGGAAAAGACGGACCTTCTGAGTCTTTCTTT. This gives the protein CAGGKDGPSESFF.

CDR3 sequence reads: CASSRDSGGNEQFF. CDR3 nucleotide sequence: TGTGCCAGCAGCCGGGACAGCGGGGGCAATGAGCAGTTCTTC. J is TRBJ2-1 and V is TRBV28; maybe TRBD2 (8 bases). V was shortened by 6 bases and J by 6 bases, with 15 bases between the two germline ends. Germline V CDR1 and CDR2: MDHEN, SYDVKM. This CDR3 has 14 amino acids.

This clonotype showed up just once. V is TRBV11-2 and J is TRBJ2-1; D ambiguous. In germline, CDR1 is SGHAT, CDR2 FQNNGV. The V end lost 5 bases, the J end lost 5 bases, and 22 bases lay between the germline ends. The CDR3 covers 17 residues. The CDR3 here is CASSPAGQKALDNEQFF. In DNA, the CDR3 is TGTGCCAGCAGCCCCGCCGGGCAGAAGGCATTAGACAATGAGCAGTTCTTC.

This clonotype was detected many times. The rearrangement links TRBV2 to TRBJ1-6, with TRBD1 as a possible D gene (6 bases). CDR1 SNHLY and CDR2 FYNNEI come from the germline V gene. Trimming took off 10 bases at V and 6 bases at J, with 19 bases between the two ends. This CDR3 has 15 amino acids. The chain's CDR3 is CATKGGLSGNSPLHF. DNA for the CDR3: TGTGCCACCAAAGGGGGGCTTTCGGGTAATTCACCCCTCCACTTT. Looking up the rest from reference TRBV2 and TRBJ1-6 gives the full variable domain: EPEVTQTPSHQVTQMGQEVILRCVPISNHLYFYWYRQILGQKVEFLVSFYNNEISEKSEIFDDQFSVERPDGSNFTLKIRSTKLEDSAMYFCATKGGLSGNSPLHFGNGTRLTVT.

This clonotype was found many times. The chain has TRBV5-1 and TRBJ2-2; possible D gene TRBD2, 5 bases. The V end was cut by 0 bases, the J end by 5 bases, with 11 bases between. The CDR3 is 15 amino acids. The V gene's germline CDR1 is SGHRS and CDR2 YFSETQ. The CDR3 spells CASSLVYGSTGELFF. The CDR3 DNA reads TGCGCCAGCAGCTTGGTTTATGGGAGTACCGGGGAGCTGTTTTTT.

With regard to this clonotype: One end of the junction does not line up with germline, which may come from a read error. The chain employs TRBV12-3 or TRBV12-4 and TRBJ2-7; D is unresolved. This CDR3 region has 14 residues. CDR3 nucleotides: TGTGCCAGCAGTCCCGTCGCCAGCTCCTACGGGCAGTACTTC. Its translation: CASSPVASSYGQYF.

This clonotype has at least ten counts. The J gene is TRBJ1-5, the V gene TRBV27; D possibly corresponds to TRBD1 (5 bases). The germline gives CDR1 MNHEY, CDR2 SMNVEV (reference sequence). This CDR3 has 13 residues. Trimming removed 7 bases at V and 6 bases at J, with 13 bases between. CDR3 protein: CASTPLRGQPQHF. For the CDR3, the DNA is TGTGCCAGCACTCCCTTGAGGGGTCAGCCCCAGCATTTT.

This clonotype was seen many times. The chain is built from TRBV28 and TRBJ2-5, with 12 positions matching TRBD2. V shed 6 bases and J 5 bases; nucleotides not matched to a gene: 10. There are 16 residues in the CDR3. Germline V gene data show CDR1 as MDHEN and CDR2 as SYDVKM. The DNA for the CDR3 is TGTGCCAGCAGAGGCTTGGGACTAGCGGGCCGGGAGACCCAGTACTTC. This encodes CASRGLGLAGRETQYF.

This clonotype was seen a handful of times. The rearrangement joins TRBV3-1 to TRBJ1-1; tentatively, D is TRBD1 (5 bases). This CDR3 has 13 residues. Germline CDR1 reads LGHDT; CDR2 reads YNNKEL (reference sequence). Trimming removed 3 bases at V and 4 bases at J, with 9 bases between. In DNA, the CDR3 is TGTGCCAGCAGCCACAGGGATCCCACTGAAGCTTTCTTT. This translates into CASSHRDPTEAFF.

This clonotype was seen a handful of times. This sequence joins TRBV7-2 and TRBJ2-2; tentative D call: TRBD2 (6 bases). V dropped 4 bases and J dropped 2 bases, with 17 bases sitting between them. CDR1 is SGHTA, CDR2 FQGNSA, per germline. This CDR3 region has 17 residues. DNA of the CDR3: TGTGCCAGCAGCTCTGTGGCGTGGAGGGGTAACACCGGGGAGCTGTTTTTT. Its translation: CASSSVAWRGNTGELFF. Complete variable domain (other parts from reference TRBV7-2 and TRBJ2-2): GAGVSQSPSNKVTEKGKDVELRCDPISGHTALYWYRQSLGQGLEFLIYFQGNSAPDKSGLPSDRFSAERTGGSVSTLTIQRTQQEDSAVYLCASSSVAWRGNTGELFFGEGSRLTVL.

This clonotype showed up many times. A read error may produce the germline difference seen at one junction end. The chain employs TRBV27 and TRBJ2-5, with D uncertain. The CDR3 is made up of 13 amino acids. CDR1 and CDR2 (germline): MNHEY, SMNVEV (reference sequence). CDR3 coding DNA: TGTGCCAGCAGTTCCAATCTAGGCCTCACAACCCGGTTC. Translating it yields CASSSNLGLTTRF.

Comments on this clonotype: A much larger clone differs by one base, so this may be a read error. This chain connects TRBV6-1 to TRBJ2-7; 9 positions match TRBD1. From germline, CDR1 is MNHNS and CDR2 SASEGT. The V segment lost 4 bases and the J segment 9 bases; nucleotides outside the gene matches: 16. This CDR3 is built from 16 residues. The CDR3 nucleotides read TGTGCCAGCAGTGCACCTTTGGGGACAGGGATGGGCGGGCAGTACTTC. Encoded protein: CASSAPLGTGMGGQYF.

This clonotype was seen at least ten times. This chain joins TRBV9 and TRBJ2-7, with 11 bases identical to TRBD1. This CDR3 spans 15 amino acids. Germline-derived CDR1 and CDR2 are SGDLS and YYNGEE. The J segment lost 3 bases and the V segment lost 2 bases, leaving 4 bases of the junction unmatched. CDR3 protein: CASSVAGTGGYEQYF. The CDR3 DNA sequence: TGTGCCAGCAGCGTTGCAGGGACAGGGGGCTACGAGCAGTACTTC.

This clonotype was recorded many times. The J gene is TRBJ2-5, the V gene TRBV7-3, with TRBD1 identical over 8 bases. The trim removed 5 bases at V and 5 bases at J, leaving 4 bases unmatched. Germline CDR1 is SGHTA and CDR2 is FQGTGA. CDR3 length equals 13 residues. DNA of the CDR3: TGTGCCAGCAGCCAGACAGGGGCGGAGACCCAGTACTTC. It codes for CASSQTGAETQYF.

The chain joins TRBV20-1 to TRBJ2-7; 8 bases agree with TRBD2. This CDR3 spans 15 amino acids. Per germline, CDR1 DFQATT and CDR2 SNEGSKA (reference sequence). The V segment lost 3 bases and the J segment 3 bases; nucleotides outside the gene matches: 10. The CDR3 DNA sequence: TGCAGTGCTAGTCCTACTAGCGGTAGAAGCTACGAGCAGTACTTC. It specifies CSASPTSGRSYEQYF.

V usage is TRBV30 and J usage is TRBJ2-5, with 9 positions matching TRBD1. In germline, CDR1 is GTSNPN, CDR2 SVGIG (reference sequence). J gave up 5 bases and V 5 bases, and 9 bases lay outside the gene matches. The CDR3 is 14 amino acids. The CDR3 sequence: CAWSEGQGGETQYF. CDR3 sequence (DNA): TGTGCCTGGTCTGAGGGACAGGGCGGTGAGACCCAGTACTTC.

This clonotype was found many times. V and J are TRBV28 and TRBJ2-7, with 11 bases matching TRBD1. V trimming: 4 bases; J trimming: 3 bases; junction bases outside the gene matches: 5. Germline-derived CDR1 and CDR2 are MDHEN and SYDVKM. This CDR3 contains 15 residues. CDR3 in amino acids: CASSSTGTGGYEQYF. The CDR3 DNA follows: TGTGCCAGCAGTTCAACCGGGACAGGGGGCTACGAGCAGTACTTC.

The rearrangement joins TRBV28 to TRBJ1-5; 11 nucleotides match TRBD1. The CDR3 totals 19 residues. Per germline, CDR1 MDHEN and CDR2 SYDVKM. V lost 4 bases and J lost 6; bases outside the gene matches: 17. Here the CDR3 reads CASSYRDRGATGGVQPQHF. Here the CDR3 DNA reads TGTGCCAGCAGTTACCGGGACAGGGGGGCCACGGGCGGGGTTCAGCCCCAGCATTTT.

In its sample, this clonotype was seen a few times. The gene calls are TRBV5-1 and TRBJ1-4; no firm D call. V dropped 0 bases and J dropped 4 bases, with 13 bases sitting between them. Germline V gene lookup returns CDR1 SGHRS and CDR2 YFSETQ. There are 16 residues in the CDR3. The CDR3: CASSLDGGMGNEKLFF. CDR3 DNA sequence: TGCGCCAGCAGCTTGGATGGTGGGATGGGTAATGAAAAACTGTTTTTT.

The sample holds a few counts of this clonotype. J is TRBJ1-3 and V is TRBV6-1; no reliable D call. V gave up 3 bases and J gave up 0 bases, with 12 bases separating them. The germline V gene encodes CDR1 MNHNS and CDR2 SASEGT. This CDR3 contains 16 residues. The CDR3 loop is CASSDPGVISGNTIYF. As DNA, the CDR3 is TGTGCCAGCAGTGATCCTGGAGTTATCTCTGGAAACACCATATATTTT.

This clonotype was recorded at least ten times. The chain couples TRBV28 to TRBJ1-1; no clear D. V was pared by 2 bases and J by 4 bases, with 11 bases between. The germline V gene encodes CDR1 MDHEN and CDR2 SYDVKM. The CDR3 length is 14 residues. CDR3 sequence reads: CASSLQTASTEAFF. The CDR3 nucleotides read TGTGCCAGCAGTTTACAAACGGCTAGCACTGAAGCTTTCTTT. Full variable domain (missing parts from reference TRBV28 and TRBJ1-1): DVKVTQSSRYLVKRTGEKVFLECVQDMDHENMFWYRQDPGLGLRLIYFSYDVKMKEKGDIPEGYSVSREKKERFSLILESASTNQTSMYLCASSLQTASTEAFFGQGTRLTVV.

This clonotype was seen ten or more times. The V call is TRBV6-5, the J call TRBJ1-1; D is undetermined. Germline CDR1 reads MNHEY; CDR2 reads SVGAGI. V was cut by 2 bases and J by 1 base, with 14 bases left in between. This CDR3 contains 16 residues. The CDR3 loop is CASSYLPIEANTEAFF. CDR3 sequence (DNA): TGTGCCAGCAGTTACCTCCCGATTGAGGCGAACACTGAAGCTTTCTTT.

This clonotype has a handful of counts. The chain couples TRBV27 to TRBJ1-6; D call uncertain. The CDR3 contains 15 residues. The germline gives CDR1 MNHEY, CDR2 SMNVEV (reference sequence). The ends were cut back, 2 bases at V and 0 bases at J, with 5 bases in the middle. CDR3 DNA: TGTGCCAGCAGTTTAGTCAGCTCCTATAATTCACCCCTCCACTTT. This gives the protein CASSLVSSYNSPLHF.